What follows is one TCR beta chain and its context. Its antigen remains unknown. This sample was included in a study of cytomegalovirus exposure and HLA in healthy donors. Whole-study findings and limits: An analysis was carried out at a later point. It showed that HLA-associated TCR beta chains were more clonally expanded than equally common non-associated chains. Prior analysis indicated that the majority of TCR beta V segments exhibited productivity approximately 87% or approximately 30% of the time.

Germline CDR1 reads SGHRS; CDR2 reads YFSETQ. The CDR3 spans 16 residues. V gave up 3 bases and J gave up 0 bases, with 13 bases separating them. Nominally healthy donors were sampled, though unrecorded immune exposures were likely. The primer mix had 60 Vbeta and 13 Jbeta primers. This table comes from immunoSEQ multiplex PCR, and its TCRdb copy is limited to in-frame clones, with some not included. This table has about 110,000 clones, 77% appearing once. Input material: PBMCs. J is TRBJ1-3 and V is TRBV5-1, with a possible D match to TRBD1 (5 bases). This TCR derives from a woman between 40 and 55 years old in good health and CMV-seropositive. CDR3 bases: TGCGCCAGCAGCTCGGTCCAGGGCCTCTCTGGAAACACCATATATTTT. Amino acids: CASSSVQGLSGNTIYF.